The subject of this entry is one T cell receptor beta chain. These data are taken from a study of human T cells and chemical hapten exposure. Study overall: An approximately 2 cm by approximately 2 cm inner upper arm patch received 2% DPC for sensitization.

From the RACE reads, TCRdb called clonotypes with MiXCR, one entry per CDR3 protein. The table records 180,000 or so distinct CDR3 sequences, about 22% of them present only once. Trimming removed 5 bases from V and 4 bases from J, with 11 bases in between. This CDR3 contains 13 residues. Germline values: CDR1 MNHEY, CDR2 SVGAGI. Described time point: patch test 3, about 24 weeks after DPC sensitization. The treatment is: therapeutic diphenylcyclopropenone sensitization with weekly scalp DPC. Source: whole blood, taken in connection with sensitization to the hapten diphenylcyclopropenone (DPC). J is TRBJ1-2 and V is TRBV6-5, with D unresolved. The source is a woman aged 40 to 50 with alopecia areata. Some clones in this sample may be carry-over from other donors' samples. The CDR3 sequence is CASSKDGFYGYTF. The CDR3, as DNA: TGTGCCAGCAGTAAAGACGGATTCTATGGCTACACCTTC.